This T cell receptor beta chain appears in the sequencing data of a study of blood T cell repertoires in COVID-19. Study-level information: The United States, Italy and Spain provided the acute and convalescent COVID-19 samples. PBMCs, B-cell-depleted T cells, or T cells were the source of the cDNA or gDNA that made up the material.

Germline loops: CDR1 KGHSH, CDR2 LQKENI. Trimming shortened V by 3 bases and J by 5 bases, and 19 bases separated the two germline ends. The CDR3 totals 16 residues. Original processing methods: Counts of nucleated cells, estimated from reference gene primer amplification, were obtained. Clones were sequenced by immunoSEQ multiplex PCR, and TCRdb holds only the in-frame ones, with some missing. That table is the source of V, J and clone size, and D and trimming were worked out from the DNA. The data hold fewer than 500,000 clones, with around 89% observed a single time. The TCR was taken from a woman in her twenties or thirties with acute or convalescent COVID-19. The rearrangement uses TRBV18 and TRBJ2-5, with D hard to call. The sequenced material came from peripheral blood. The CDR3 loop is CASSPSPTPLWETQYF. Here the CDR3 DNA reads TGTGCCAGCTCACCTTCACCGACTCCCCTGTGGGAGACCCAGTACTTC.